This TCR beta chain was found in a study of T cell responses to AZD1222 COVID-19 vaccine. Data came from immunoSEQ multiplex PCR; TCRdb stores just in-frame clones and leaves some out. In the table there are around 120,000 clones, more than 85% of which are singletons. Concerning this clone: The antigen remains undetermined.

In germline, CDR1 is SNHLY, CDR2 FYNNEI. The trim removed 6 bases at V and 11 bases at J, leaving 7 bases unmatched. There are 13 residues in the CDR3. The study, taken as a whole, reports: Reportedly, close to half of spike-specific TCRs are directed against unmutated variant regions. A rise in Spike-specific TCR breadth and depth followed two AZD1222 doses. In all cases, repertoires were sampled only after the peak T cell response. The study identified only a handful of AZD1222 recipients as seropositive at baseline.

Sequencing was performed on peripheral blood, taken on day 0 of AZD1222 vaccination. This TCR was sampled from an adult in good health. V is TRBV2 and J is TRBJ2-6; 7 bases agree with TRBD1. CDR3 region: CASSGDSRDVLTF. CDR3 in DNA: TGTGCCAGCAGCGGGGACAGCAGGGACGTCCTGACTTTC.